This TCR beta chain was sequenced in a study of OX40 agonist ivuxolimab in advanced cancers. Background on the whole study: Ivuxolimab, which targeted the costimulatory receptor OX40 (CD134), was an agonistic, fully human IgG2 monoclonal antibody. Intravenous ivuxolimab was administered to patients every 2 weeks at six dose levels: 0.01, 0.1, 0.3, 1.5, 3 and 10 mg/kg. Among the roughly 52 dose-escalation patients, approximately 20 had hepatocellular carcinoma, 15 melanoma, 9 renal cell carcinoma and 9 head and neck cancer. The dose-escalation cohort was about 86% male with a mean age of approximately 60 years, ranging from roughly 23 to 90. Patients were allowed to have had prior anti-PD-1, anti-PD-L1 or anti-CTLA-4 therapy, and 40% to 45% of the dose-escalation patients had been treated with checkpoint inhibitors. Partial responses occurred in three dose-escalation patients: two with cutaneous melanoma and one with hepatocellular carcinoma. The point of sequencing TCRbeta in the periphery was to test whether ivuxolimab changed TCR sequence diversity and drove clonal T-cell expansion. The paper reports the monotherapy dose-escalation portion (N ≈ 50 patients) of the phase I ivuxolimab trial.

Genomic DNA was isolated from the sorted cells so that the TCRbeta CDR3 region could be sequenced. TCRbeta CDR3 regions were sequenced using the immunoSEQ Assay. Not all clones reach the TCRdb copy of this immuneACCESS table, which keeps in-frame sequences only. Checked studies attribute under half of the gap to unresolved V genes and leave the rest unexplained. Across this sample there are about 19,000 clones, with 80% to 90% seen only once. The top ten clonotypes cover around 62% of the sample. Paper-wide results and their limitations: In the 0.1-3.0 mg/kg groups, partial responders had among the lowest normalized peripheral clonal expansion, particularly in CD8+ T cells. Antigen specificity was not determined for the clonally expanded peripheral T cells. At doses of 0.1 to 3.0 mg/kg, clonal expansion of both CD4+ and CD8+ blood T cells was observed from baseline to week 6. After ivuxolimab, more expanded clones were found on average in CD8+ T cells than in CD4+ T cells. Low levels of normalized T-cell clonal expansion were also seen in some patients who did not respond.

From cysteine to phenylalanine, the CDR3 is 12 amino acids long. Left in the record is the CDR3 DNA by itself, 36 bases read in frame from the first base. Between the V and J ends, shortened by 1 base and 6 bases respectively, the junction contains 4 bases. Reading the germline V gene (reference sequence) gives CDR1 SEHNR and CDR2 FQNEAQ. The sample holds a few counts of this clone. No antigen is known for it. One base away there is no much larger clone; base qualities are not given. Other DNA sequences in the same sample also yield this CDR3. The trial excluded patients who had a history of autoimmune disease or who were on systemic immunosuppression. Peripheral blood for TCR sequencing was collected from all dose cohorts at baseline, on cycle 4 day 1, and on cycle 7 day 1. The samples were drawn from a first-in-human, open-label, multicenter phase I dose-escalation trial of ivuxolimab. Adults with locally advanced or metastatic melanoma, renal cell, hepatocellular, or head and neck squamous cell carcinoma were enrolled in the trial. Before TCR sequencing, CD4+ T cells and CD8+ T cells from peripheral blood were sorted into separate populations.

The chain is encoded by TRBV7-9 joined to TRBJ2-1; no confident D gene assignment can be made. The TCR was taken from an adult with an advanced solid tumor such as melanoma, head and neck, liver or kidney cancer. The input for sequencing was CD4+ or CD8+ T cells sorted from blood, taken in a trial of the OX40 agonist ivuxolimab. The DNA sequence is TGTGCCAGCAGCTTAGGTCGCAATGAGCAGTTCTTC. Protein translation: CASSLGRNEQFF.